These 6 T cell receptor beta chains came from one sample sequenced in a study of control samples from healthy donors and cancer patients. Using immunoSEQ multiplex PCR, the repertoire was profiled, and TCRdb retains in-frame clones only, with some absent. The repertoire includes about 29,000 clones, 70% to 90% of them detected once, and about 3.9% sits in the top ten. Sequencing input: formalin-fixed, paraffin-embedded tissue. The receptors shown here come from a female donor with melanoma.

The chain joins TRBV7-2 to TRBJ1-4; no clear D. Trimming left V 4 bases short and J 3 bases short, with 9 bases between. Germline V CDR1 and CDR2: SGHTA, FQGNSA. CDR3 size: 14 residues. The CDR3 sequence is CASSSRRANEKLFF. CDR3 bases: TGTGCCAGCAGCTCCAGACGGGCTAATGAAAAACTGTTTTTT.

The chain uses TRBV29-1 and TRBJ1-2; perhaps TRBD1 as D (5 bases). CDR3 length: 12 residues. CDR1 and CDR2 from the germline V gene are SQVTM and ANQGSEA. V gave up 7 bases and J gave up 6 bases, with 15 bases separating them. CDR3 region: CSGRDPFDGYTF. CDR3 sequence (DNA): TGCAGCGGACGGGACCCGTTTGATGGCTACACCTTC.

This chain joins TRBV6-2 or TRBV6-3 and TRBJ2-5; possibly TRBD2 for D (6 bases). The CDR3 length is 16 residues. The germline CDR1 and CDR2 sequences are MNHEY and SVGEGT. V gave up 2 bases and J gave up 1 base, with 14 bases separating them. CDR3 DNA sequence: TGTGCCAGCAGTTACACGGGGTGGGGAGGCCAAGAGACCCAGTACTTC. Translated: CASSYTGWGGQETQYF.

The chain links TRBV19 to TRBJ2-2; TRBD1 matches 8 bases. Germline-derived CDR1 and CDR2 are LNHDA and SQIVND (reference sequence). The J segment lost 7 bases and the V segment lost 4 bases, leaving 5 bases of the junction unmatched. This CDR3 is built from 14 residues. The CDR3 nucleotides are TGTGCCAGTAGTACCGACAGGGGAGGCGGGGAGCTGTTTTTT. As protein: CASSTDRGGGELFF.

The V and J genes are TRBV6-1 and TRBJ2-4, with D maybe TRBD1 (5 bases). In germline, CDR1 is MNHNS, CDR2 SASEGT. The V gene lost 2 bases and the J gene lost 0 bases, with 11 bases spanning the gap. The length of the CDR3 is 16 residues. CDR3 sequence: CASSENDSIAKNIQYF. CDR3 DNA sequence: TGTGCCAGCAGTGAAAACGACAGCATAGCCAAAAACATTCAGTACTTC.

CDR3 in amino acids: CASSLGFAAGGYEQYF. The CDR3 DNA is TGCGCCAGCAGCCTGGGTTTTGCGGCGGGAGGCTACGAGCAGTACTTC. The rearrangement uses TRBV4-1 and TRBJ2-7; 8 bases agree with TRBD2. This CDR3 has 16 amino acids. The germline gives CDR1 MGHRA, CDR2 YSYEKL. With 4 bases clipped from V and 3 bases from J, the junction kept 11 bases outside the gene matches.